Listed here is a single TCR beta chain. Its antigen is still unknown. Germline lookup yields CDR1 ENHRY and CDR2 SYGVKD. This CDR3 spans 12 amino acids. V lost 11 bases to trimming and J lost 1 base; unmatched junction nucleotides: 5. This sample is drawn from a study of T cell responses to AZD1222 COVID-19 vaccine. Study-level points and caveats: Females outnumbered males among donors, who were mostly white British; clonal diversity was possibly underestimated. Baseline serostatus was positive in only six AZD1222 recipients. Nearly half of the spike-specific TCRs reportedly recognize variant regions that carry no mutations.

Using immunoSEQ multiplex PCR, the repertoire was profiled, and TCRdb retains in-frame clones only, with some absent. Of about 100,000 clones listed, approximately 91% are singletons. Sequences were derived from peripheral blood, sampled on day 0 of AZD1222 vaccination. The V gene is TRBV10-3, the J gene TRBJ2-7; TRBD1 matches at 7 bases. This sequence was found in an adult in good health. DNA of the CDR3: TGTGCCGTCGGGACAGAATCCTACGAGCAGTACTTC. Residues: CAVGTESYEQYF.